What follows describes a single T cell receptor (beta chain). What it binds is not known. The sample originates from a study of graft-versus-host responses after intestinal transplantation. Study summary: For around 3 years after anti-thymocyte globulin induction, all recipients took tacrolimus and steroids.

The study's findings and limits: Circulating GvH clones peaking coincided with falling HvG clones soon after transplant. Individuals who had graft-donor T cell macrochimerism had allografts that showed high graft-versus-host to host-versus-graft clonal ratios. GvH clonotypes were identified within recipient marrow, with a subset emerging first in ileum or blood.

Data came from immunoSEQ multiplex PCR; TCRdb stores just in-frame clones and leaves some out. Of about 130,000 clones listed, around 90% are singletons. V lost 6 bases and J lost 0, with 30 bases in between. In germline, CDR1 is LNHDA, CDR2 SQIVND (reference sequence). The CDR3 has 21 residues. This TCR came from a human donor who received an intestinal transplant. The rearrangement links TRBV19 to TRBJ1-3; no reliable D call. The source was unstimulated CD4+ T cells sorted from spleen or lymph node cells, collected before intestinal transplant. The CDR3 DNA sequence: TGTGCCAGTAGATTGGACTTGATCATGGCGGAATGGGAAAACTCTGGAAACACCATATATTTT. Its protein product is CASRLDLIMAEWENSGNTIYF. Full variable domain (rest looked up from reference TRBV19 and TRBJ1-3): DGGITQSPKYLFRKEGQNVTLSCEQNLNHDAMYWYRQDPGQGLRLIYYSQIVNDFQKGDIAEGYSVSREKKESFPLTVTSAQKNPTAFYLCASRLDLIMAEWENSGNTIYFGEGSWLTVV.